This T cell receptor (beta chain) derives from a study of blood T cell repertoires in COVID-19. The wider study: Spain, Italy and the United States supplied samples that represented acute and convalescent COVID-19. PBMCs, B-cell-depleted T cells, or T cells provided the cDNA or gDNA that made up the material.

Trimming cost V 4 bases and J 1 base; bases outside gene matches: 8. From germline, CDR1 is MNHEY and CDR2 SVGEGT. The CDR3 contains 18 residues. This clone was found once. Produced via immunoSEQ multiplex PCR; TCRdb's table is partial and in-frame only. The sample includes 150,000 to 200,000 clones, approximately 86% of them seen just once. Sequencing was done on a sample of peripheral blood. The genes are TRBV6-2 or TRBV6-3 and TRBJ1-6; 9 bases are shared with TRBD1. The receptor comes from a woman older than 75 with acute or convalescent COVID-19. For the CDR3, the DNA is TGTGCCAGCAGTTGGACAGGGGCACGATTGTCCTATAATTCACCCCTCCACTTT. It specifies CASSWTGARLSYNSPLHF.